This is a list of T cell receptor beta chains from one sample in a study of T cell changes during pregnancy in multiple sclerosis. Profiling relied on immunoSEQ multiplex PCR, and the TCRdb table lists in-frame clones only, not all of them. The sample records roughly 110,000 clones, 80% to 95% being singletons. The source material was peripheral blood, sampled in the third trimester of pregnancy. Receptors originate from a female donor with multiple sclerosis, enrolled in a pregnancy study. The CDR3 runs from the conserved cysteine through the conserved F or W. Fields, in order: D gene, J gene, V gene, CDR3 DNA, CDR3 protein. The D gene is left open where the match is weak.

. TRBJ1-1 TRBV19 TGTGCCAGTACCCACCGGCGGGGTGAAGCTTTCTTT CASTHRRGEAFF
. TRBJ2-5 TRBV9 TGTGCCAGCAGCCTCGGTATGGGAGGAGCCCAAGAGACCCAGTACTTC CASSLGMGGAQETQYF
TRBD2 TRBJ2-7 TRBV28 TGTGCCAGCAGTTTACCCCGGGGGGTTCCCTACGAGCAGTACTTC CASSLPRGVPYEQYF
. TRBJ2-2 TRBV2 TGTGCCATCCGAGGGTGGGGAGGGAACACCGGGGAGCTGTTTTTT CAIRGWGGNTGELFF
TRBD1 TRBJ1-4 TRBV5-1 TGCGCCAGCAGCGAAACCGGGACAGGGCTGTTTTTT CASSETGTGLFF
. TRBJ2-2 TRBV11-3 TGTGCCAGCAGCTTACGAAGCGTTGGCGCGAACACCGGGGAGCTGTTTTTT CASSLRSVGANTGELFF
. TRBJ2-5 TRBV29-1 TGCAGCGTCCTTGCCCGGGAGACCCAGTACTTC CSVLARETQYF
TRBD2 TRBJ2-5 TRBV15 TGTGCCACCAGTCCGGGACTAGCGGGGGAGACCCAGTACTTC CATSPGLAGETQYF
TRBD1 TRBJ2-2 TRBV5-1 TGCGCCAGCTCCGGACAGGGGGCGGACGGGGAGCTGTTTTTT CASSGQGADGELFF
. TRBJ1-1 TRBV2 TGTGCCAGCAGTGAACCTGCAGGAAACACTGAAGCTTTCTTT CASSEPAGNTEAFF
TRBD2 TRBJ2-2 TRBV6-5 TGTGCCAGCAGTTATAGCGGGGGGGATGCCGGGGAGCTGTTTTTT CASSYSGGDAGELFF